Reported below is one TCR beta chain. The CDR3 length is 18 residues. Germline assignment: CDR1 SGHTA and CDR2 FQGNSA. After removal of 1 base from V and 1 base from J, the junction contained 8 bases not matched to a gene. This specimen belongs to a study of brain metastases from non-small cell lung cancer. Only in-frame clones appear in the TCRdb table, and some are missing; sequencing was by immunoSEQ multiplex PCR. Of about 3,300 clones in the sample, about 95% were seen once. What was sequenced was tumor-adjacent normal tissue. The clonotype originates from a donor at least 40 years old with non-small cell lung cancer. The chain carries TRBV7-2 and TRBJ2-1; 9 bases match TRBD2. CDR3 loop: CASSLVGSSGISYNEQFF. CDR3 nucleotides: TGTGCCAGCAGCTTAGTGGGGTCTAGCGGGATTTCCTACAATGAGCAGTTCTTC.